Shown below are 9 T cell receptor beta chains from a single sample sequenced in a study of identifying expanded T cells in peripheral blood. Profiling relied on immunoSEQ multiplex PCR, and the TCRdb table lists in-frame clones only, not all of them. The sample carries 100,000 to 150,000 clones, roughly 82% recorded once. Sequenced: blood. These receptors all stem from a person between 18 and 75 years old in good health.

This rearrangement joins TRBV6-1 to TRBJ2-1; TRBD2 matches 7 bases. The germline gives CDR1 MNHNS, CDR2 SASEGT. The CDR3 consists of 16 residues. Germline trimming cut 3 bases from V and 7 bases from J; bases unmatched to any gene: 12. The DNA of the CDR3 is TGTGCCAGCAGTGAGGGGGGGGGTCCCCGGTGGAATGAGCAGTTCTTC. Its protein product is CASSEGGGPRWNEQFF.

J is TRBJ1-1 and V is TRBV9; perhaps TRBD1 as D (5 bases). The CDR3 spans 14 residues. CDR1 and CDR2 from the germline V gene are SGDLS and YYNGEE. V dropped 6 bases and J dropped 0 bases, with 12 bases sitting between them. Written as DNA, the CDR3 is TGTGCCAGCACCCAAGGGGATATGAACACTGAAGCTTTCTTT. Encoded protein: CASTQGDMNTEAFF.

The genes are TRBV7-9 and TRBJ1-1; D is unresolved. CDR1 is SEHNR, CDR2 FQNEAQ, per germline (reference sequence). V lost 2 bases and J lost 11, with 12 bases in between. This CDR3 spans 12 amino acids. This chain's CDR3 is CASSLTVRRAFF. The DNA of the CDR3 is TGTGCCAGCAGCTTAACGGTACGGAGGGCTTTCTTT.

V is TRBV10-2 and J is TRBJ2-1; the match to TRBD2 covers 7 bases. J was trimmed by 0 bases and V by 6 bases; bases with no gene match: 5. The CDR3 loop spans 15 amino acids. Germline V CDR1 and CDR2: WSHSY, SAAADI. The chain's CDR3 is CASREGGSSYNEQFF. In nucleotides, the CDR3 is TGCGCCAGCAGGGAGGGAGGGAGCTCCTACAATGAGCAGTTCTTC.

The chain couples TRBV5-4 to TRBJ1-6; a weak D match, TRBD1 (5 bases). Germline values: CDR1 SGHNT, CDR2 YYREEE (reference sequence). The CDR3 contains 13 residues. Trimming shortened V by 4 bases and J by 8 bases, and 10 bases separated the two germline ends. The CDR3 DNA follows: TGTGCCAGCAGCAGGGACGCCGATTCACCCCTCCACTTT. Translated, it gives CASSRDADSPLHF.

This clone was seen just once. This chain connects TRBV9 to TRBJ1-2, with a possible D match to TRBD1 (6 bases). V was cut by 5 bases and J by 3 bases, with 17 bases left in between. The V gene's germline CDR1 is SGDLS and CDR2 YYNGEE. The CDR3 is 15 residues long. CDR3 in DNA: TGTGCCAGCAGTCGGGGGTCAGGGGAGGACTATGGCTACACCTTC. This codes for CASSRGSGEDYGYTF. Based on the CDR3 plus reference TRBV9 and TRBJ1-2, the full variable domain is DSGVTQTPKHLITATGQRVTLRCSPRSGDLSVYWYQQSLDQGLQFLIQYYNGEERAKGNILERFSAQQFPDLHSELNLSSLELGDSALYFCASSRGSGEDYGYTFGSGTRLTVV.

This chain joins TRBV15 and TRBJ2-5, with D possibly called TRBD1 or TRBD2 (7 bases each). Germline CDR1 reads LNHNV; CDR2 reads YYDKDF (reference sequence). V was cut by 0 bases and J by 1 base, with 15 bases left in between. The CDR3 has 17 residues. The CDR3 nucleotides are TGTGCCACCAGCAGAGATTCCCAGGGGGGGAGCCAAGAGACCCAGTACTTC. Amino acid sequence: CATSRDSQGGSQETQYF.

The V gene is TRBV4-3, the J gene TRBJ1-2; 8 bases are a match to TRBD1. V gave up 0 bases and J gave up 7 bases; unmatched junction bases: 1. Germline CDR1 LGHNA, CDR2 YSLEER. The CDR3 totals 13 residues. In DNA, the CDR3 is TGCGCCAGCAGCCAAGACAGGGGGCTTGGCTACACCTTC. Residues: CASSQDRGLGYTF.

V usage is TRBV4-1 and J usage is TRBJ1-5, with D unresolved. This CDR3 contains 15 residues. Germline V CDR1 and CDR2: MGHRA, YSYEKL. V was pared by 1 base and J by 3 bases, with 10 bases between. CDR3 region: CASSQVSKPNQPQHF. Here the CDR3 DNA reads TGCGCCAGCAGCCAAGTGTCAAAACCCAATCAGCCCCAGCATTTT.